Listed below are T cell receptor beta chains from one sample, sequenced in a study of blood T cell repertoires in COVID-19. Only in-frame clones appear in the TCRdb table, and some are missing; sequencing was by immunoSEQ multiplex PCR. Of about 220,000 clones listed, roughly 84% are singletons. The sample taken for sequencing was PBMCs or T cells enriched from blood (not recorded which). The receptors here all came from a woman aged 40 to 50 who had recovered from COVID-19. The CDR3 runs from the conserved cysteine through the conserved F or W. The order of the fields is V gene, J gene, clone size, D gene, CDR3 DNA, CDR3 protein. A D gene is named only where the DNA matches it firmly. Some rows mark clone size as missing; the rest say once, few, many or name a class of expanded clone.

>TRBV10-1|TRBJ2-1|-|TRBD2
TGCGCCAGCAGTGAGGGGGGACTAGCGGGAGATCGTGATGAGCAGTTCTTC
CASSEGGLAGDRDEQFF
>TRBV21-1|TRBJ1-2|-|-
TGTGCCAGTCATAAACCCAAGGCCGTAACGGGGGGCGGGCCTAACTATGGCTACACCTTC
CASHKPKAVTGGGPNYGYTF
>TRBV4-1|TRBJ2-5|-|TRBD2
TGCGCCAGCAGCCCGGGACTAGAGGAGACCCAGTACTTC
CASSPGLEETQYF
>TRBV7-9|TRBJ2-5|-|-
TGTGCCAGCAGCCCGTTTTTGTTTGGGCTAGCAGAAGAGACCCAGTACTTC
CASSPFLFGLAEETQYF
>TRBV7-2|TRBJ2-5|-|-
TGTGCCAGCAGCCCCCCCCAAGCAGGCCAAGAGACCCAGTACTTC
CASSPPQAGQETQYF
>TRBV7-2|TRBJ2-3|-|TRBD2
TGTGCCAGCAGCCCATGGGAGGGAGGGGCTACAGATACGCAGTATTTT
CASSPWEGGATDTQYF
>TRBV28|TRBJ1-5|-|-
TGTGCCAGCAGTAGGGGGGGCGGCAATCAGCCCCAGCATTTT
CASSRGGGNQPQHF
>TRBV24-1|TRBJ2-5|-|-
TGTGCCACCAGTGACCCCCGGGACACAGAGACCCAGTACTTC
CATSDPRDTETQYF
>TRBV5-6|TRBJ2-1|-|TRBD1
TGTGCCAGCAGCTTGCAGGGGGCAAGTAGTGAGCAGTTCTTC
CASSLQGASSEQFF
>TRBV27|TRBJ1-2|few|TRBD1
TGTGCCAGCAGCTCCTTTCTTCAGAGGGGGCGAGGCAACTATGGCTACACCTTC
CASSSFLQRGRGNYGYTF